The 22 T cell receptor beta chains reported below all come from one sample, sequenced in a study of shared clonotypes between healthy human individuals. Sequencing used immunoSEQ multiplex PCR; TCRdb keeps in-frame clones, though not all of them. The sample records roughly 2.5 million clones, just over 90% being singletons. Sequencing was carried out using naive CD4+ T cells sorted from blood. Subset indicated: CD45RA+ positively selected. These receptors were collected from a young man in good health.

The chain links TRBV7-9 to TRBJ1-2, with unresolved D. The CDR3 is 12 amino acids. V was pared by 5 bases and J by 4 bases, with 8 bases between. Germline CDR1 is SEHNR and CDR2 is FQNEAQ (reference sequence). The CDR3 is CASSNRSYGYTF. CDR3 sequence (DNA): TGTGCCAGCAGCAACCGGAGCTATGGCTACACCTTC. Full variable domain (rest looked up from reference TRBV7-9 and TRBJ1-2): DTGVSQNPRHKITKRGQNVTFRCDPISEHNRLYWYRQTLGQGPEFLTYFQNEAQLEKSRLLSDRFSAERPKGSFSTLEIQRTEQGDSAMYLCASSNRSYGYTFGSGTRLTVV.

This chain connects TRBV4-1 to TRBJ1-3, with D maybe TRBD1 (5 bases). The V and J ends lost 0 bases and 4 bases respectively, with 19 bases between them. Germline-derived CDR1 and CDR2 are MGHRA and YSYEKL. This CDR3 is 18 amino acids long. In DNA, the CDR3 is TGCGCCAGCAGCCAAGATGGAAGAACGGCAGGGATCGGAAACACCATATATTTT. It specifies CASSQDGRTAGIGNTIYF.

V usage is TRBV6-5 and J usage is TRBJ1-2, with D uncertain. V dropped 0 bases and J dropped 8 bases, with 13 bases sitting between them. The CDR3 length is 14 residues. The germline V gene has CDR1 MNHEY and CDR2 SVGAGI. CDR3 protein: CASSYSGRTEGYTF. The CDR3 DNA reads TGTGCCAGCAGTTACTCGGGGAGGACGGAAGGCTACACCTTC.

On this clone: The sample contains more than one DNA sequence encoding this CDR3. V usage is TRBV5-1 and J usage is TRBJ2-2; a possible D gene is TRBD2 (6 bases). V lost 0 bases and J lost 3, with 9 bases in between. In germline, CDR1 is SGHRS, CDR2 YFSETQ. The CDR3 is 15 residues long. This CDR3 reads CASSLAGTDTGELFF. For the CDR3, the DNA is TGCGCCAGCAGCTTGGCTGGGACTGACACCGGGGAGCTGTTTTTT.

The V and J genes are TRBV2 and TRBJ2-2; D remains ambiguous. Germline V CDR1 and CDR2: SNHLY, FYNNEI. Trimming pared 6 bases from V and 4 bases from J, leaving 12 bases between. This CDR3 region has 14 residues. CDR3 sequence reads: CASSPDGVTGELFF. The CDR3 region has the DNA TGTGCCAGCAGCCCTGATGGGGTCACCGGGGAGCTGTTTTTT.

The chain carries TRBV6-6 and TRBJ1-2; the match to TRBD1 covers 8 bases. This CDR3 spans 15 amino acids. V trimming: 0 bases; J trimming: 8 bases; junction bases outside the gene matches: 8. Per germline, CDR1 MNHNY and CDR2 SVGAGI (reference sequence). CDR3: CASSYSPQGARGYTF. CDR3 nucleotides: TGTGCCAGCAGTTACTCTCCGCAGGGGGCTCGGGGCTACACCTTC.

This rearrangement joins TRBV27 to TRBJ2-5, with 9 nucleotides matching TRBD2. The length of the CDR3 is 16 residues. J lost 4 bases, V lost 0 bases, and 6 bases had no gene match. Germline V gene sequence: CDR1 MNHEY, CDR2 SMNVEV (reference sequence). The CDR3 coding sequence is TGTGCCAGCAGTTTATCGGGGACTAGCAGCACAGAGACCCAGTACTTC. Translating gives CASSLSGTSSTETQYF.

The chain combines TRBV5-4 with TRBJ2-1, with TRBD2 matching over 7 bases. This CDR3 contains 16 residues. The V gene end was trimmed by 2 bases and the J gene end by 3 bases; junction bases not matched to a gene: 8. Germline CDR1 reads SGHNT; CDR2 reads YYREEE (reference sequence). This CDR3 is CASSFKERGNYNEQFF. The CDR3 DNA is TGTGCCAGCAGCTTTAAAGAGCGGGGAAACTACAATGAGCAGTTCTTC.

The CDR3 sequence is CASSLLAVQETQYF. CDR3 DNA: TGTGCCAGCTCACTACTAGCGGTTCAAGAGACCCAGTACTTC. V gene TRBV18 combines with J gene TRBJ2-5; 8 nucleotides align to TRBD2. The CDR3 runs 14 residues. CDR1 is KGHSH, CDR2 LQKENI, per germline. With V trimmed by 4 bases and J by 2 bases, 3 bases remained unmatched. The full variable domain, rest sourced from reference TRBV18 and TRBJ2-5, is NAGVMQNPRHLVRRRGQEARLRCSPMKGHSHVYWYRQLPEEGLKFMVYLQKENIIDESGMPKERFSAEFPKEGPSILRIQQVVRGDSAAYFCASSLLAVQETQYFGPGTRLLVL.

The V call is TRBV7-2, the J call TRBJ2-1; D might be TRBD2 (6 bases). The germline V and J ends were trimmed by 5 bases and 4 bases, with 12 bases remaining between them. The CDR3 is 14 amino acids. The V gene's germline CDR1 is SGHTA and CDR2 FQGNSA. In DNA, the CDR3 is TGTGCCAGCAGCCGAAGCAGCGGGTACAATGAGCAGTTCTTC. Amino acids: CASSRSSGYNEQFF.

This clone was seen once. Other DNA sequences in this specimen translate into the identical CDR3. J is TRBJ2-7 and V is TRBV27; 8 nucleotides align to TRBD2. Germline lookup yields CDR1 MNHEY and CDR2 SMNVEV (reference sequence). Germline trimming cut 4 bases from V and 6 bases from J; bases unmatched to any gene: 5. CDR3 length: 13 residues. This CDR3 is CASSWGLGGEQYF. CDR3 nucleotides: TGTGCCAGCAGTTGGGGACTAGGGGGCGAGCAGTACTTC.

The chain joins TRBV27 to TRBJ1-2; 9 bases match TRBD1. Germline CDR1 is MNHEY and CDR2 is SMNVEV (reference sequence). J was trimmed by 6 bases and V by 7 bases; bases with no gene match: 9. This CDR3 comprises 14 residues. This CDR3 is CASTTGQGRDGYTF. The CDR3 nucleotides read TGTGCCAGCACGACGGGACAGGGTAGGGATGGCTACACCTTC.

The chain joins TRBV5-1 to TRBJ2-7; the match to TRBD2 covers 16 bases. Germline V gene data show CDR1 as SGHRS and CDR2 as YFSETQ. Losses at the gene ends were 4 bases for V and 6 bases for J; bases not matched to a gene: 10. The CDR3 sequence is 17 residues long. The CDR3 DNA sequence: TGCGCCAGCAGCCCCCTGGGACTAGCGGGGGGGCTTGGCGAGCAGTACTTC. Amino acids: CASSPLGLAGGLGEQYF.

V is TRBV10-3 and J is TRBJ2-1; tentatively, D is TRBD1 or TRBD2 (5 bases each). Per the germline V gene, CDR1 is ENHRY and CDR2 is SYGVKD. Trimming removed 3 bases at V and 4 bases at J, with 10 bases between. The CDR3 is 14 residues long. CDR3 amino acids: CAISDGTAYNEQFF. The CDR3 DNA sequence: TGTGCCATCAGTGATGGGACGGCATACAATGAGCAGTTCTTC.

The V gene is TRBV4-3, the J gene TRBJ1-6; no clear D gene. The V gene's germline CDR1 is LGHNA and CDR2 YSLEER. The CDR3 is 17 amino acids. V lost 0 bases and J 10 bases, leaving 19 bases between the germline ends. CDR3 loop: CASSQDLGSGGLSPLHF. In nucleotides, the CDR3 is TGCGCCAGCAGCCAAGATCTGGGGTCGGGAGGACTCTCACCCCTCCACTTT.

The chain carries TRBV27 and TRBJ2-7; 11 nucleotides line up with TRBD2. The germline V gene encodes CDR1 MNHEY and CDR2 SMNVEV (reference sequence). V was pared by 6 bases and J by 2 bases, with 12 bases of the junction left unmatched. The CDR3 spans 17 residues. CDR3 nucleotide sequence: TGTGCCAGCAGCTTGGGTAGCGGGGGGGTGAAGACCTACGAGCAGTACTTC. Protein sequence: CASSLGSGGVKTYEQYF.

The rearrangement links TRBV18 to TRBJ2-5; D possibly corresponds to TRBD2 (5 bases). The CDR3 length is 15 residues. Trimming removed 0 bases at V and 2 bases at J, with 10 bases between. Germline V gene sequence: CDR1 KGHSH, CDR2 LQKENI. As DNA, the CDR3 is TGTGCCAGCTCACCACCTAGCGCGAAACAAGAGACCCAGTACTTC. Protein: CASSPPSAKQETQYF.

The J gene is TRBJ2-5, the V gene TRBV7-9, with unresolved D. With 3 bases removed from V and 1 base from J, the gap between germline ends came to 9 bases. The CDR3 runs to 14 residues. Germline V lookup: CDR1 SEHNR, CDR2 FQNEAQ (reference sequence). CDR3 sequence (DNA): TGTGCCAGCAGCTTTGACACCATCCAAGAGACCCAGTACTTC. Translated, it gives CASSFDTIQETQYF.

The genes are TRBV5-1 and TRBJ1-2; D is perhaps TRBD1 (5 bases). The CDR3 is made up of 16 amino acids. Germline V gene sequence: CDR1 SGHRS, CDR2 YFSETQ. Trimming pared 1 base from V and 0 bases from J, leaving 13 bases between. In DNA, the CDR3 is TGCGCCAGCAGCTTGTTCAGGGATCCACCTAACTATGGCTACACCTTC. Encoded protein: CASSLFRDPPNYGYTF.

This chain joins TRBV5-1 and TRBJ2-5, with TRBD1 matching over 11 bases. With 4 bases clipped from V and 4 bases from J, the junction kept 6 bases outside the gene matches. The germline V gene has CDR1 SGHRS and CDR2 YFSETQ. The CDR3 extends over 15 amino acids. Here the CDR3 DNA reads TGCGCCAGCAGCATTCCCGGGACAGGGGGAGAGACCCAGTACTTC. Translation: CASSIPGTGGETQYF. Combining the CDR3 with reference TRBV5-1 and TRBJ2-5 gives the whole variable domain KAGVTQTPRYLIKTRGQQVTLSCSPISGHRSVSWYQQTPGQGLQFLFEYFSETQRNKGNFPGRFSGRQFSNSRSEMNVSTLELGDSALYLCASSIPGTGGETQYFGPGTRLLVL.

This chain joins TRBV30 and TRBJ2-5; D may be TRBD2 (7 bases). V lost 7 bases and J lost 9, with 27 bases in between. Germline loops: CDR1 GTSNPN, CDR2 SVGIG (reference sequence). This CDR3 has 15 residues. CDR3 coding DNA: TGTGCCTCAACAATTAGGGACATCCGTCGGGGGGCCCAGTACTTC. It translates to CASTIRDIRRGAQYF.

Worth noting for this clone: The same CDR3 can be traced to other DNA sequences in this sample. The chain is built from TRBV10-3 and TRBJ2-5, with D tentatively TRBD1 (5 bases). CDR3 length: 13 residues. Germline CDR1 ENHRY, CDR2 SYGVKD. Trimming pared 4 bases from V and 3 bases from J, leaving 9 bases between. CDR3 residues: CAISGGREETQYF. The CDR3 DNA reads TGTGCCATCAGTGGTGGCAGGGAAGAGACCCAGTACTTC.